The rows below give T cell receptor beta chains drawn from one sample of a study of cytomegalovirus exposure and HLA in healthy donors. Here immunoSEQ multiplex PCR was the method, and the copy in TCRdb shows in-frame clones only, minus some. The sample carries roughly 200,000 clones, 70% recorded once. The sample consisted of PBMCs. The receptors derive from a man in his forties in good health and CMV-seropositive. Both conserved end residues are part of each CDR3. Fields, in order: J gene, D gene, clone size, V gene, CDR3 protein, CDR3 DNA. The D gene is left open where the match is weak. Not all rows give a size; the values are once, few, many and, for expanded clones, a class.

TRBJ1-6 | - | - | TRBV27 | CASSRGRDNSPLHF | TGTGCCAGCAGTAGGGGCCGGGATAATTCACCCCTCCACTTT
TRBJ1-2 | TRBD1 | - | TRBV5-4 | CASSLPGTGVEYGYTF | TGTGCCAGCAGCTTACCCGGGACAGGGGTAGAATATGGCTACACCTTC
TRBJ2-1 | TRBD2 | few | TRBV6-1 | CASSAGGVGTNEQFF | TGTGCCAGCAGTGCGGGAGGGGTTGGAACCAATGAGCAGTTCTTC
TRBJ2-3 | - | - | TRBV27 | CASSNTITDTQYF | TGTGCCAGCAGCAACACCATCACAGATACGCAGTATTTT
TRBJ2-4 | - | - | TRBV20-1 | CSAPTGNIQYF | TGCAGTGCTCCGACAGGAAACATTCAGTACTTC
TRBJ2-5 | - | - | TRBV28 | CASNRGGHKTQYF | TGTGCCAGCAACCGTGGGGGCCACAAGACCCAGTACTTC
TRBJ2-7 | - | - | TRBV7-9 | CASSLEGIEQYF | TGTGCCAGCAGCTTAGAGGGGATCGAGCAGTACTTC
TRBJ2-7 | TRBD1 | - | TRBV9 | CASSAAFPGQGSYEQYF | TGTGCCAGCAGCGCCGCCTTCCCGGGACAGGGTTCCTACGAGCAGTACTTC
TRBJ1-2 | TRBD1 | - | TRBV7-8 | CASSSTGGVYGYTF | TGTGCCAGCAGCTCGACAGGGGGCGTCTATGGCTACACCTTC
TRBJ1-1 | - | - | TRBV25-1 | CASSRQGTEAFF | TGTGCCAGCAGTCGGCAGGGGACTGAAGCTTTCTTT
TRBJ1-2 | - | - | TRBV14 | CASSQGYWGYTF | TGTGCCAGCAGCCAGGGCTACTGGGGCTACACCTTC
TRBJ2-1 | - | - | TRBV6-5 | CASSSSRQLSYNEQFF | TGTGCCAGCAGTTCTAGCCGACAACTCTCCTACAATGAGCAGTTCTTC
TRBJ1-2 | - | - | TRBV28 | CASSSGGTFYGYTF | TGTGCCAGCAGCTCTGGGGGGACCTTCTATGGCTACACCTTC
TRBJ1-2 | - | - | TRBV7-9 | CASSPPGLGYGYTF | TGTGCCAGCAGCCCCCCGGGGTTAGGCTATGGCTACACCTTC
TRBJ2-3 | TRBD2 | - | TRBV9 | CASSVLPSERGGFTDTQYF | TGTGCCAGCAGCGTACTTCCCTCGGAGCGGGGGGGATTCACAGATACGCAGTATTTT
TRBJ1-2 | TRBD1 | - | TRBV29-1 | CSVGEGQGARYGYTF | TGCAGCGTTGGGGAAGGACAGGGGGCCCGGTACGGCTACACCTTC
TRBJ2-7 | - | few | TRBV5-5 | CASSFGRQSSYEQYF | TGTGCCAGCAGCTTCGGTCGACAGAGCTCCTACGAGCAGTACTTC
TRBJ1-1 | - | - | TRBV29-1 | CSSRAGQVGTEAFF | TGCAGCTCCCGGGCGGGGCAGGTTGGCACTGAAGCTTTCTTT
TRBJ2-6 | - | once | TRBV5-1 | CASILAPGANVLTF | TGCGCCAGCATTCTAGCGCCTGGGGCCAACGTCCTGACTTTC
TRBJ2-2 | - | - | TRBV7-2 | CASSFPTGELFF | TGTGCCAGCAGCTTCCCGACCGGGGAGCTGTTTTTT
TRBJ1-1 | TRBD1 | - | TRBV29-1 | CSALTGSHTEAFF | TGCAGCGCATTGACAGGGTCCCACACTGAAGCTTTCTTT
TRBJ2-7 | - | - | TRBV11-2 | CASSSLRDTYEQYF | TGTGCCAGCAGCTCACTCCGGGACACTTACGAGCAGTACTTC
TRBJ1-5 | - | few | TRBV10-3 | CAISDSYQPQHF | TGTGCCATCAGTGACTCCTATCAGCCCCAGCATTTT
TRBJ2-6 | TRBD1 | - | TRBV9 | CASSAGDRGLGANVLTF | TGTGCCAGCAGCGCGGGGGACAGGGGGCTCGGGGCCAACGTCCTGACTTTC
TRBJ2-7 | - | once | TRBV2 | CASGQTEQYF | TGTGCCAGCGGACAGACCGAGCAGTACTTC
TRBJ2-2 | TRBD2 | - | TRBV4-1 | CASSSRGGLITGELFF | TGCGCCAGCAGCTCTCGGGGGGGCCTGATCACCGGGGAGCTGTTTTTT
TRBJ1-5 | - | - | TRBV28 | CASIPRGLGGNQPQHF | TGTGCCAGCATCCCTCGGGGACTCGGGGGCAATCAGCCCCAGCATTTT
TRBJ1-2 | - | - | TRBV5-4 | CASSHKTDNYGYTF | TGTGCCAGCAGCCATAAGACAGATAACTATGGCTACACCTTC
TRBJ1-1 | - | few | TRBV4-3 | CASSQDGGRANTEAFF | TGCGCCAGCAGCCAAGACGGTGGGAGGGCAAACACTGAAGCTTTCTTT
TRBJ1-3 | TRBD1 | - | TRBV7-9 | CASSFRGQGTSGNTIYF | TGTGCCAGCAGCTTCAGGGGACAGGGAACCTCTGGAAACACCATATATTTT
TRBJ1-1 | - | - | TRBV12-5 | CASGLSGSGARAFF | TGTGCTAGTGGCTTGTCCGGGAGTGGTGCTAGGGCTTTCTTT
TRBJ2-3 | TRBD2 | - | TRBV28 | CASSLQASGGDTQYF | TGTGCCAGCAGTTTACAGGCTAGCGGGGGAGATACGCAGTATTTT
TRBJ2-7 | - | - | TRBV6-5 | CASSSGVTFYEQYF | TGTGCCAGCAGTTCCGGGGTGACCTTCTACGAGCAGTACTTC
TRBJ2-5 | TRBD1 | - | TRBV4-1 | CASSLRPGTGVIETQYF | TGCGCCAGCAGCCTCCGTCCCGGGACAGGGGTCATAGAGACCCAGTACTTC
TRBJ2-7 | - | - | TRBV7-9 | CASSPGETEGYEQYF | TGTGCCAGCAGCCCGGGAGAAACAGAAGGTTACGAGCAGTACTTC
TRBJ1-3 | - | few | TRBV7-9 | CAYGNTIYF | TGTGCCTATGGAAACACCATATATTTT
TRBJ1-1 | - | few | TRBV5-1 | CASSYWVEGTEAFF | TGCGCCAGCAGCTACTGGGTGGAGGGCACTGAAGCTTTCTTT
TRBJ2-7 | TRBD1 | - | TRBV19 | CASSWGRGNSYEQYF | TGTGCCAGTAGTTGGGGCAGGGGGAACTCCTACGAGCAGTACTTC
TRBJ1-4 | TRBD1 | few | TRBV27 | CASSSTGPTEKLFF | TGTGCCAGCAGTTCGACAGGGCCCACTGAAAAACTGTTTTTT
TRBJ1-6 | TRBD1 | - | TRBV5-4 | CASSLGSGQGNSPLHF | TGTGCCAGCAGCTTGGGGAGCGGACAGGGGAATTCACCCCTCCACTTT
TRBJ2-3 | TRBD1 | few | TRBV6-1 | CASSEARQGVPDTQYF | TGTGCCAGCAGTGAAGCCCGGCAGGGGGTCCCAGATACGCAGTATTTT
TRBJ2-5 | TRBD2 | - | TRBV28 | CASSSTWTSGGEETQYF | TGTGCCAGCAGTTCCACCTGGACTAGCGGGGGGGAAGAGACCCAATACTTC
TRBJ1-5 | TRBD1 | few | TRBV6-1 | CASSAVYRGANPHNQPQHF | TGTGCCAGCAGTGCGGTTTACAGGGGTGCCAACCCCCACAACCAGCCCCAGCATTTT
TRBJ1-1 | - | - | TRBV10-3 | CAIRTGMNTEAFF | TGTGCCATCCGGACCGGGATGAACACTGAAGCTTTCTTT
TRBJ2-1 | - | - | TRBV7-9 | CASSPQSPADPEQFF | TGTGCCAGCAGCCCACAGAGTCCAGCGGACCCCGAGCAGTTCTTC
TRBJ2-1 | - | once | TRBV28 | CASREYVYNEQFF | TGTGCCAGCAGAGAGTACGTCTACAATGAGCAGTTCTTC
TRBJ2-3 | TRBD2 | - | TRBV11-2 | CASSPRVGGSTDTQYF | TGTGCCAGCAGCCCCCGAGTGGGGGGGAGCACAGATACGCAGTATTTT
TRBJ2-3 | - | - | TRBV2 | CASSEVEVQAQYF | TGTGCCAGCAGTGAAGTTGAGGTCCAAGCGCAGTATTTT
TRBJ1-2 | - | - | TRBV28 | CASYTPGHSYGYTF | TGTGCCAGTTACACACCGGGACACTCCTATGGCTACACCTTC
TRBJ1-1 | - | few | TRBV5-1 | CASSLDPGGSTEAFF | TGCGCCAGCAGCTTGGATCCGGGAGGCAGCACTGAAGCTTTCTTT
TRBJ1-1 | - | - | TRBV29-1 | CSGLEVQGTEAFF | TGCAGTGGCCTCGAGGTTCAGGGCACTGAAGCTTTCTTT
TRBJ2-1 | - | - | TRBV5-4 | CASSQASRISYNEQFF | TGTGCCAGCAGCCAAGCCTCCCGTATATCCTACAATGAGCAGTTCTTC
TRBJ2-7 | - | - | TRBV28 | CASSWTGSSYEQYF | TGTGCCAGCAGTTGGACGGGGAGCTCCTACGAGCAGTACTTC
TRBJ1-1 | - | - | TRBV4-2 | CASSQVLNTEAFF | TGTGCCAGCAGCCAAGTACTAAACACTGAAGCTTTCTTT
TRBJ2-7 | - | - | TRBV27 | CASSPLGGGSNEQYF | TGTGCCAGCAGTCCCCTTGGAGGTGGTAGCAACGAGCAGTACTTC